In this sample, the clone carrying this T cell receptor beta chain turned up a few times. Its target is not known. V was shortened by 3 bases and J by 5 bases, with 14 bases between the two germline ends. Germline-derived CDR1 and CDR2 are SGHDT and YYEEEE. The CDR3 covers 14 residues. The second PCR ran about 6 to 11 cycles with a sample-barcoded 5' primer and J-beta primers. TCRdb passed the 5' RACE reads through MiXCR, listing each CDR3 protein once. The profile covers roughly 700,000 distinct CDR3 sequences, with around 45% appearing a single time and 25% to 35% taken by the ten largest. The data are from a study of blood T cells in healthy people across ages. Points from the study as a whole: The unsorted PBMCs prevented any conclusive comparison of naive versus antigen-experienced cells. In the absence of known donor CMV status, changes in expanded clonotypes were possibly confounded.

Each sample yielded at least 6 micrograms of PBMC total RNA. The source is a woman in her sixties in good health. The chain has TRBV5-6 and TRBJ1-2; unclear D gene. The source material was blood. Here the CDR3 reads CASSSGPAAYGYTF. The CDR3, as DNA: TGTGCCAGCAGCTCAGGCCCCGCGGCATATGGCTACACCTTC.